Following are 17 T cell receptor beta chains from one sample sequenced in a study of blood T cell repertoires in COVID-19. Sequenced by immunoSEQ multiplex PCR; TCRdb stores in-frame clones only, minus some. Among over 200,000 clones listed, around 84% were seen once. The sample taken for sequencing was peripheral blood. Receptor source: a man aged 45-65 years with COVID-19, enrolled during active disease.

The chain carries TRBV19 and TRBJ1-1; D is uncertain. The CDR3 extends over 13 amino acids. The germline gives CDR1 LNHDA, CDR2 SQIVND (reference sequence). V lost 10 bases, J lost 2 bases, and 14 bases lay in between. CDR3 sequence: CATTQPTNTEAFF. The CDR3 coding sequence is TGTGCCACCACTCAACCGACAAACACTGAAGCTTTCTTT.

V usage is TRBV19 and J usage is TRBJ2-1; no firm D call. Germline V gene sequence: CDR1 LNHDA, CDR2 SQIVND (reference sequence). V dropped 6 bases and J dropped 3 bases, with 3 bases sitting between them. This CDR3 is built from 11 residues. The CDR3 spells CASSLYNEQFF. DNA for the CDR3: TGTGCCAGTAGCCTCTACAATGAGCAGTTCTTC.

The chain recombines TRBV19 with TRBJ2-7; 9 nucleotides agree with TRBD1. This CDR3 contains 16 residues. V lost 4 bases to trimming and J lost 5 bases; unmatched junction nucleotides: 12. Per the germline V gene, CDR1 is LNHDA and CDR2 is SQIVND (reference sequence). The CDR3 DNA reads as TGTGCCAGTAGTACCCGGACAGGGGTGATTCTCGACGAGCAGTACTTC. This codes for CASSTRTGVILDEQYF.

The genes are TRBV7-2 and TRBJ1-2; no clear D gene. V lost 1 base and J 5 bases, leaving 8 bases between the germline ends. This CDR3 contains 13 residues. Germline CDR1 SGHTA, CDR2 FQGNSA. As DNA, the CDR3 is TGTGCCAGCAGCTTAGTTTTCGGTTATGGCTACACCTTC. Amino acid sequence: CASSLVFGYGYTF. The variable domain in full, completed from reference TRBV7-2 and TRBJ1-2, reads GAGVSQSPSNKVTEKGKDVELRCDPISGHTALYWYRQSLGQGLEFLIYFQGNSAPDKSGLPSDRFSAERTGGSVSTLTIQRTQQEDSAVYLCASSLVFGYGYTFGSGTRLTVV.

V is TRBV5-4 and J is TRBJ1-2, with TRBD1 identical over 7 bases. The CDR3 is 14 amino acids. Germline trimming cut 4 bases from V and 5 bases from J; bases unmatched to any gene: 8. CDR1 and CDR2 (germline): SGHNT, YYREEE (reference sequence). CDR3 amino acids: CASSSRTGSYGYTF. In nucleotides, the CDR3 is TGTGCCAGCAGCAGCCGGACAGGCAGTTATGGCTACACCTTC.

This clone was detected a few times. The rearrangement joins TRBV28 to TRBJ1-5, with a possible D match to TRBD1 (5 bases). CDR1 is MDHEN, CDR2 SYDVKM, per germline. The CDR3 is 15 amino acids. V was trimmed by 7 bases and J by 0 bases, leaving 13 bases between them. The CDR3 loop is CASKGQGGSNQPQHF. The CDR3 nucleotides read TGTGCCAGCAAAGGGCAGGGAGGTAGCAATCAGCCCCAGCATTTT. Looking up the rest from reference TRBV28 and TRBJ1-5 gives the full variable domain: DVKVTQSSRYLVKRTGEKVFLECVQDMDHENMFWYRQDPGLGLRLIYFSYDVKMKEKGDIPEGYSVSREKKERFSLILESASTNQTSMYLCASKGQGGSNQPQHFGDGTRLSIL.

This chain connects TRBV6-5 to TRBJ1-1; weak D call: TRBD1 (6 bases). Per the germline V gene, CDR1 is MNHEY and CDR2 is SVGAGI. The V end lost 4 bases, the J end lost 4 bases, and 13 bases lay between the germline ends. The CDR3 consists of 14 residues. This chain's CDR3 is CASSFDRQVTEAFF. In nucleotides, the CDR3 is TGTGCCAGCAGTTTTGACAGACAGGTCACTGAAGCTTTCTTT.

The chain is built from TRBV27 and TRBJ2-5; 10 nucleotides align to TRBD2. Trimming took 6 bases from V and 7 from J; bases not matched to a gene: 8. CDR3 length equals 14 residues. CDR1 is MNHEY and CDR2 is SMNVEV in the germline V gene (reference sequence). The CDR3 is CASRALAGERTQYF. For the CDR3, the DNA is TGTGCCAGCAGGGCCCTAGCGGGAGAAAGGACCCAGTACTTC.

The CDR3 sequence: CASSLVRPNTEAFF. CDR3 nucleotides: TGTGCCAGCAGCTTGGTGAGGCCAAACACTGAAGCTTTCTTT. V is TRBV5-6 and J is TRBJ1-1; no clear D gene. V was trimmed by 0 bases and J by 2 bases, leaving 8 bases between them. CDR1 SGHDT and CDR2 YYEEEE come from the germline V gene. There are 14 residues in the CDR3.

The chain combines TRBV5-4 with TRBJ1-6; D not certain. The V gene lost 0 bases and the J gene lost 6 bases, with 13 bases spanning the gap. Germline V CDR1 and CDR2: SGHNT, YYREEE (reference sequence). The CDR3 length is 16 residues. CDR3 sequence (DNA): TGTGCCAGCAGCTTGGGTGGTGGCAGGTCTAATTCACCCCTCCACTTT. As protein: CASSLGGGRSNSPLHF.

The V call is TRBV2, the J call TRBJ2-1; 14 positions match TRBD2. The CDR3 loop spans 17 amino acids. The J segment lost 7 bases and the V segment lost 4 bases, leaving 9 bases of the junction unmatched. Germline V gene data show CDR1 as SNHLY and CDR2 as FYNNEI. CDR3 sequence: CASSGARLAGGRNEQFF. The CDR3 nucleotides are TGTGCCAGCAGTGGGGCCCGACTAGCGGGGGGGCGAAATGAGCAGTTCTTC.

As DNA, the CDR3 is TGCAGCGGAAAGCGGGAGAACACTGAAGCTTTCTTT. Its translation: CSGKRENTEAFF. The J gene is TRBJ1-1, the V gene TRBV29-1; D unclear. Germline-derived CDR1 and CDR2 are SQVTM and ANQGSEA. The CDR3 spans 12 residues. Trimming left V 7 bases short and J 1 base short, with 10 bases between. Together with reference TRBV29-1 and TRBJ1-1, the CDR3 gives the full variable domain: SAVISQKPSRDICQRGTSLTIQCQVDSQVTMMFWYRQQPGQSLTLIATANQGSEATYESGFVIDKFPISRPNLTFSTLTVSNMSPEDSSIYLCSGKRENTEAFFGQGTRLTVV.

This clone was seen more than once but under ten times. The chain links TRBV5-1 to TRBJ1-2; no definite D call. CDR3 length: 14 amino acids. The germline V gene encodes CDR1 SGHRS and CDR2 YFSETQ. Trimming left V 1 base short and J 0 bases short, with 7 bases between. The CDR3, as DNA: TGCGCCAGCAGCTTGAGCGAAACTAACTATGGCTACACCTTC. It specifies CASSLSETNYGYTF. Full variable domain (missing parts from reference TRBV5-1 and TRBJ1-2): KAGVTQTPRYLIKTRGQQVTLSCSPISGHRSVSWYQQTPGQGLQFLFEYFSETQRNKGNFPGRFSGRQFSNSRSEMNVSTLELGDSALYLCASSLSETNYGYTFGSGTRLTVV.

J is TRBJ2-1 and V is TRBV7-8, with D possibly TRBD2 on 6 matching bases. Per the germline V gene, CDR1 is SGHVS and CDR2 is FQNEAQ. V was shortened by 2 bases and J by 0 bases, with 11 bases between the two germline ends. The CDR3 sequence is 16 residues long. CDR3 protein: CASSLRDLSSYNEQFF. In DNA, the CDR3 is TGTGCCAGCAGCTTACGGGACTTGAGCTCCTACAATGAGCAGTTCTTC.

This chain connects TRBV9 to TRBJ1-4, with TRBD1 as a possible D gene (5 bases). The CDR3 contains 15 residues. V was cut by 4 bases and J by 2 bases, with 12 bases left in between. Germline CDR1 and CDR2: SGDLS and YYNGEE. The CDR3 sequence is CASSTGGLTNEKLFF. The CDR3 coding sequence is TGTGCCAGCAGCACAGGAGGGCTTACTAATGAAAAACTGTTTTTT.

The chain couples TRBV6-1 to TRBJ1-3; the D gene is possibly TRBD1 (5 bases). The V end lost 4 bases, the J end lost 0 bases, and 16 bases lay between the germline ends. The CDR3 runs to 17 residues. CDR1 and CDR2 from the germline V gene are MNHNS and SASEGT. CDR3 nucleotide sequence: TGTGCCAGCAGTGCCCGCGGAGGGACCAACTCTGGAAACACCATATATTTT. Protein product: CASSARGGTNSGNTIYF.

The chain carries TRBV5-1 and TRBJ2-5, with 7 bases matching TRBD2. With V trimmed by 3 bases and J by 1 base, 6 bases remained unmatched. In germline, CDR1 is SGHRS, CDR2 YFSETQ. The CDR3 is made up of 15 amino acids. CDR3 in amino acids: CASSSREGTQETQYF. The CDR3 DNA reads TGCGCCAGCAGCTCCAGGGAGGGGACCCAAGAGACCCAGTACTTC.